The source of this TCR beta chain is a study of blood T cell repertoires in COVID-19. Across the study: COVID-19 samples, acute and convalescent, were from the United States, Italy and Spain. PBMCs, B-cell-depleted T cells, or T cells were the source of the cDNA or gDNA that made up the material.

The V end lost 2 bases, the J end lost 2 bases, and 10 bases lay between the germline ends. The CDR3 consists of 15 residues. Germline V lookup: CDR1 MNHNY, CDR2 SVGAGI (reference sequence). Original processing methods: Amplification of reference gene primers was used by the study to estimate nucleated cell counts. The repertoire was sequenced with immunoSEQ multiplex PCR; TCRdb's copy has only in-frame clones and lacks some. The V and J calls and clone size are taken from that table; D and trimming were inferred from the DNA. The sample comprises around 240,000 clones, roughly four fifths of which are singletons, and about 8% rests with the top ten.

The TCR was taken from a woman aged 50 to 65 with acute or convalescent COVID-19. Sequences were obtained from peripheral blood. The chain links TRBV6-6 to TRBJ1-5; D is unclear. The CDR3 is CASSYRQAGNQPQHF. The CDR3 bases are TGTGCCAGCAGTTACCGGCAAGCGGGCAATCAGCCCCAGCATTTT.